These 6 T cell receptor beta chains share one sample of origin, sequenced in a study of graft-versus-host responses after intestinal transplantation. The antigens these receptors bind are not known. The repertoire was sequenced with immunoSEQ multiplex PCR; TCRdb's copy has only in-frame clones and lacks some. The profile shows approximately 90,000 clones, about nine tenths of them singletons. This specimen consisted of unstimulated CD8+ T cells sorted from spleen or lymph node cells, obtained before transplant. The receptor source for this set is a human donor who was the organ donor for an intestinal transplant.

This sequence joins TRBV5-1 and TRBJ2-1, with TRBD2 matching 9 bases. This CDR3 is 16 amino acids long. The V segment lost 3 bases and the J segment 2 bases; nucleotides outside the gene matches: 6. The germline gives CDR1 SGHRS, CDR2 YFSETQ. CDR3 protein: CASSSAGGRTYNEQFF. DNA for the CDR3: TGCGCCAGCAGCTCGGCGGGGGGGCGTACCTACAATGAGCAGTTCTTC.

The rearrangement uses TRBV5-6 and TRBJ1-1, with D uncertain. The CDR3 is 13 amino acids. Trimming stripped 4 bases from V and 7 bases from J, with 14 bases between. In germline, CDR1 is SGHDT, CDR2 YYEEEE. For the CDR3, the DNA is TGTGCCAGCAGCCACGAGGGCGTTGGTGAAGCTTTCTTT. Translated: CASSHEGVGEAFF.

This clone was recorded once. V and J are TRBV15 and TRBJ1-4; D is possibly TRBD1 (5 bases). The CDR3 extends over 15 amino acids. Trimming left V 2 bases short and J 2 bases short, with 9 bases between. In germline, CDR1 is LNHNV, CDR2 YYDKDF (reference sequence). The CDR3 sequence is CATSRSTATNEKLFF. The DNA for the CDR3 is TGTGCCACCAGCAGATCGACAGCTACTAATGAAAAACTGTTTTTT.

This chain joins TRBV10-1 and TRBJ2-7, with D uncertain. The V end was cut by 2 bases, the J end by 2 bases, with 16 bases between. The CDR3 sequence is 16 residues long. Germline assignment: CDR1 WNHNN and CDR2 SYGVQD (reference sequence). The CDR3 bases are TGCGCCAGCAGTGAGCTCAGAGTGTGGAGAACCTACGAGCAGTACTTC. Its translation: CASSELRVWRTYEQYF.

The CDR3 coding sequence is TGTGCCAGCAGTCCCGGGACTTATGGCTACACCTTC. Translated: CASSPGTYGYTF. The chain joins TRBV27 to TRBJ1-2, with D possibly matching TRBD1 (5 bases). CDR3 length: 12 amino acids. Germline V gives CDR1 MNHEY, CDR2 SMNVEV (reference sequence). Deletions cut 5 bases from V and 5 bases from J, with 9 bases between.

Here the CDR3 reads CASSQGTPAADTQYF. In DNA form, the CDR3 reads TGCGCCAGCAGCCAAGGTACCCCCGCGGCAGATACGCAGTATTTT. The chain couples TRBV4-3 to TRBJ2-3, with D unclear. Trimming stripped 1 base from V and 4 bases from J, with 12 bases between. Per the germline V gene, CDR1 is LGHNA and CDR2 is YSLEER. This CDR3 region has 15 residues.